This TCR beta chain was obtained from a study of blood T cell repertoires in COVID-19. The method was immunoSEQ multiplex PCR; TCRdb's version includes in-frame clones alone and lacks a portion of them. The data hold 180,000 or so clones, with about 84% observed a single time. There are 18 residues in the CDR3. The ends lost 1 base at V and 8 bases at J; junction bases unmatched: 14. Germline loops: CDR1 KGHSH, CDR2 LQKENI. Study members were between 18 and 89 years old and lived in roughly 24 US regions. Grouping used clinical history reported by participants in a survey and questionnaire. This clone appeared a few times.

Material: PBMCs or T cells enriched from blood (not recorded which). This TCR derives from a young woman who had recovered from COVID-19. This chain joins TRBV18 and TRBJ1-2, with 12 positions matching TRBD1. CDR3 residues: CASSPQHKGTGGRGGYTF. In DNA form, the CDR3 reads TGTGCCAGCTCACCACAGCATAAAGGGACAGGGGGCAGAGGAGGCTACACCTTC.